These 20 T cell receptor beta chains share one sample of origin, sequenced in a study of blood T cell repertoires in COVID-19. Sequencing was performed with immunoSEQ multiplex PCR; in TCRdb, only in-frame clones are kept and a portion is missing. The sample contains 130,000 to 150,000 clones, over 70% of which appear only once. The sample consisted of PBMCs or T cells enriched from blood (not recorded which). These receptors were collected from a man in his 60s who had recovered from COVID-19.

The chain employs TRBV7-8 and TRBJ2-2, with 9 bases matching TRBD2. This CDR3 spans 17 amino acids. V dropped 2 bases and J dropped 0; count of bases not matched to a gene: 4. Germline values: CDR1 SGHVS, CDR2 FQNEAQ. Written as DNA, the CDR3 is TGTGCCAGCAGCTTAAAAGCGGGGGGCACGAACACCGGGGAGCTGTTTTTT. Translated: CASSLKAGGTNTGELFF.

The J gene is TRBJ2-1, the V gene TRBV6-5, with 7 bases fitting TRBD2. This CDR3 contains 15 residues. Germline V lookup: CDR1 MNHEY, CDR2 SVGAGI. With V trimmed by 6 bases and J by 2 bases, 7 bases remained unmatched. The CDR3: CASRHTSDPYNEQFF. As DNA, the CDR3 is TGTGCCAGCAGACACACTAGCGACCCCTACAATGAGCAGTTCTTC.

The rearrangement joins TRBV19 to TRBJ1-6; D is unclear. V was clipped by 4 bases and J by 0 bases, with 10 bases between them. Germline CDR1 and CDR2: LNHDA and SQIVND (reference sequence). The CDR3 length is 16 residues. CDR3 in amino acids: CASSNLVGSYNSPLHF. DNA of the CDR3: TGTGCCAGTAGTAACCTCGTCGGCTCCTATAATTCACCCCTCCACTTT.

The chain uses TRBV2 and TRBJ2-7; D is unresolved. V was clipped by 4 bases and J by 2 bases, with 12 bases between them. The CDR3 spans 14 residues. CDR1 is SNHLY, CDR2 FYNNEI, per germline. In DNA, the CDR3 is TGTGCCAGCAGTGTGGGCCTCGCTACCTACGAGCAGTACTTC. It translates to CASSVGLATYEQYF.

V gene TRBV6-6 combines with J gene TRBJ1-5; a weak D match, TRBD1 (6 bases). The germline V and J ends were trimmed by 6 bases and 6 bases, with 9 bases remaining between them. The CDR3 loop spans 12 amino acids. CDR1 is MNHNY and CDR2 is SVGAGI in the germline V gene (reference sequence). The CDR3 loop reads CASRKGVQPQHF. The CDR3 DNA reads TGTGCCAGCAGGAAGGGGGTTCAGCCCCAGCATTTT.

The chain employs TRBV18 and TRBJ2-1; 8 bases are a match to TRBD2. Germline V gene lookup returns CDR1 KGHSH and CDR2 LQKENI. Trimming cost V 2 bases and J 7 bases; bases outside gene matches: 13. The CDR3 runs to 17 residues. CDR3 protein: CASSPGGKRGRWNEQFF. The CDR3 DNA follows: TGTGCCAGCTCACCAGGGGGTAAGCGGGGGCGATGGAATGAGCAGTTCTTC.

The chain recombines TRBV16 with TRBJ1-5; D perhaps matches TRBD1 (6 bases). This CDR3 spans 14 amino acids. The germline V and J ends were trimmed by 6 bases and 4 bases, with 13 bases remaining between them. The germline V gene has CDR1 KGHSY and CDR2 FQNENV. The CDR3 is CASRDYRENQPQHF. The CDR3 coding sequence is TGTGCCAGCAGAGACTACAGGGAAAATCAGCCCCAGCATTTT.

This clone was detected only a few times. This chain uses TRBV2 with TRBJ1-6; 8 nucleotides line up with TRBD1. Trimming took 7 bases from V and 9 from J; bases not matched to a gene: 11. CDR1 is SNHLY and CDR2 is FYNNEI in the germline V gene. The CDR3 runs 15 residues. CDR3 nucleotide sequence: TGTGCCAGCACGGGGACAGGAGTAATGAGTTCACCCCTCCACTTT. It encodes CASTGTGVMSSPLHF.

The rearrangement joins TRBV4-1 to TRBJ1-5; 7 bases fit TRBD1. V was pared by 4 bases and J by 5 bases, with 11 bases of the junction left unmatched. Germline-derived CDR1 and CDR2 are MGHRA and YSYEKL. The CDR3 sequence is 16 residues long. CDR3 in DNA: TGCGCCAGCAGCCCGAACGCCGACAGGGTTTATCAGCCCCAGCATTTT. As protein: CASSPNADRVYQPQHF.

The chain employs TRBV6-1 and TRBJ2-7, with D perhaps matching TRBD1 (6 bases). CDR3 length: 14 residues. V was clipped by 3 bases and J by 5 bases, with 14 bases between them. Germline loops: CDR1 MNHNS, CDR2 SASEGT. CDR3: CASSEPHRVHEQYF. The CDR3, as DNA: TGTGCCAGCAGTGAGCCTCACAGGGTCCACGAGCAGTACTTC.

This clone appeared a few times. The gene calls are TRBV2 and TRBJ1-1; TRBD1 might be the D (5 bases). Trimming took 6 bases from V and 6 from J, leaving 14 bases between them. CDR1 and CDR2 from the germline V gene are SNHLY and FYNNEI. The CDR3 is 13 residues long. CDR3 nucleotides: TGTGCCAGCAGGCTTGAGGGGAGGGCTGAAGCTTTCTTT. The encoded protein is CASRLEGRAEAFF.

This clone has more than one count but fewer than ten. The chain couples TRBV28 to TRBJ1-5; D perhaps matches TRBD1 (6 bases). The CDR3 has 15 amino acids. Trimming pared 1 base from V and 3 bases from J, leaving 10 bases between. From germline, CDR1 is MDHEN and CDR2 SYDVKM. The CDR3 bases are TGTGCCAGCAGTTTATACACAGGGCCCAATCAGCCCCAGCATTTT. Protein: CASSLYTGPNQPQHF.

V gene TRBV10-1 combines with J gene TRBJ2-5; TRBD2 aligns across 7 bases. Trimming at V came to 3 bases and at J to 5 bases, leaving 9 bases not matched to a gene. The germline V gene encodes CDR1 WNHNN and CDR2 SYGVQD (reference sequence). CDR3 size: 15 residues. The CDR3: CASSDWAGEKETQYF. The CDR3 DNA sequence: TGCGCCAGCAGTGACTGGGCGGGGGAAAAGGAGACCCAGTACTTC.

This sequence joins TRBV2 and TRBJ1-2, with D maybe TRBD1 (5 bases). Trimming pared 5 bases from V and 6 bases from J, leaving 10 bases between. Germline V gene data show CDR1 as SNHLY and CDR2 as FYNNEI. The CDR3 totals 12 residues. CDR3 sequence (DNA): TGTGCCAGCAGTCTTTCAGGGAATGGCTACACCTTC. Amino acid sequence: CASSLSGNGYTF. The whole variable domain, filled in from reference TRBV2 and TRBJ1-2, reads EPEVTQTPSHQVTQMGQEVILRCVPISNHLYFYWYRQILGQKVEFLVSFYNNEISEKSEIFDDQFSVERPDGSNFTLKIRSTKLEDSAMYFCASSLSGNGYTFGSGTRLTVV.

This clone came up once. The J gene is TRBJ1-2, the V gene TRBV5-6; TRBD1 agrees at 8 bases. Germline V CDR1 and CDR2: SGHDT, YYEEEE. The V segment lost 0 bases and the J segment 8 bases; nucleotides outside the gene matches: 6. This CDR3 is built from 14 residues. The CDR3 here is CASSLVSGGVGYTF. The CDR3 bases are TGTGCCAGCAGCTTGGTGTCAGGGGGCGTGGGCTACACCTTC. Full variable domain (missing parts from reference TRBV5-6 and TRBJ1-2): DAGVTQSPTHLIKTRGQQVTLRCSPKSGHDTVSWYQQALGQGPQFIFQYYEEEERQRGNFPDRFSGHQFPNYSSELNVNALLLGDSALYLCASSLVSGGVGYTFGSGTRLTVV.

This chain uses TRBV28 with TRBJ1-2, with TRBD1 matching over 9 bases. The V gene end was trimmed by 7 bases and the J gene end by 4 bases; junction bases not matched to a gene: 7. Germline lookup yields CDR1 MDHEN and CDR2 SYDVKM. This CDR3 has 14 residues. In DNA form, the CDR3 reads TGTGCCAGCATCGGGGACAGGGACTTCTATGGCTACACCTTC. Its protein product is CASIGDRDFYGYTF.

V usage is TRBV11-2 and J usage is TRBJ1-4; the D gene is possibly TRBD1 (6 bases). V lost 0 bases, J lost 7 bases, and 15 bases lay in between. The germline V gene encodes CDR1 SGHAT and CDR2 FQNNGV. The CDR3 length is 16 residues. The CDR3 loop is CASSLDGGAYSEKLFF. CDR3 sequence (DNA): TGTGCCAGCAGCTTAGATGGGGGCGCCTATAGTGAAAAACTGTTTTTT.

The V and J genes are TRBV7-9 and TRBJ1-4, with D possibly being TRBD1 (6 bases). Germline CDR1 SEHNR, CDR2 FQNEAQ (reference sequence). Trimming shortened V by 0 bases and J by 0 bases, and 11 bases separated the two germline ends. The CDR3 runs to 17 residues. CDR3 sequence: CASSLAWGGATNEKLFF. In nucleotides, the CDR3 is TGTGCCAGCAGCTTAGCGTGGGGGGGCGCAACTAATGAAAAACTGTTTTTT.

This clone was counted a few times. Here the CDR3 reads CASSKTSRAYEQYF. DNA of the CDR3: TGTGCCAGCAGCAAGACTAGCAGAGCCTACGAGCAGTACTTC. The V gene is TRBV13, the J gene TRBJ2-7, with 7 bases lining up with TRBD2. The CDR3 contains 14 residues. J lost 2 bases, V lost 5 bases, and 6 bases had no gene match. Germline lookup yields CDR1 PRHDT and CDR2 FYEKMQ (reference sequence).

The chain carries TRBV10-3 and TRBJ2-7, with D possibly matching TRBD2 (6 bases). The CDR3 has 15 residues. Trimming stripped 9 bases from V and 1 base from J, with 19 bases between. Germline CDR1 ENHRY, CDR2 SYGVKD. The CDR3 sequence is CAIRKGGIGSYEQYF. CDR3 nucleotides: TGTGCCATAAGGAAGGGCGGGATTGGGTCCTACGAGCAGTACTTC.